The 10 T cell receptor beta chains below come from one sample, sequenced in a study of CD8+CD57+ T cells in acquired aplastic anemia. Patients chosen for sequencing had shown CD8+CD57+ cell expansion by flow cytometry. The study profiled TCR beta VDJ and CDR3 using genomic DNA as template. Using its own MiXCR run on the reads, TCRdb lists one record per CDR3 protein. This table has more than 250,000 distinct CDR3 sequences, less than 85% appearing once. The source material was sorted CD4+, CD8+, or CD8+CD57+ T cells (not recorded which) from PBMCs. The receptors derive from a human donor with aplastic anemia.

This clonotype came up many times. J is TRBJ1-1 and V is TRBV5-8, with D tentatively TRBD1 (5 bases). The CDR3 is made up of 15 amino acids. The V gene's germline CDR1 is SGHTS and CDR2 YDEGEE. The V end was cut by 2 bases, the J end by 1 base, with 12 bases between. DNA for the CDR3: TGTGCCAGCAGCTTTACTAGCACAGGGAACACTGAAGCTTTCTTT. Residues: CASSFTSTGNTEAFF.

The chain uses TRBV7-2 and TRBJ2-1; weak D call: TRBD2 (5 bases). The CDR3 length is 16 residues. CDR1 and CDR2 from the germline V gene are SGHTA and FQGNSA. V lost 3 bases, J lost 13 bases, and 25 bases lay in between. CDR3 sequence: CASSLSGGADYDHQFF. The CDR3 DNA is TGTGCCAGCAGCTTGTCAGGCGGCGCCGACTATGACCACCAGTTCTTC.

With regard to this clonotype: A junction end diverges from the germline sequence, so it may reflect a read error. The genes are TRBV9 and TRBJ2-3; unclear D gene. CDR3 length equals 13 residues. Per germline, CDR1 SGDLS and CDR2 YYNGEE. The CDR3 DNA reads as TGTGCCAGCAGCCATATAGCCGGAAGCTCCTACAATTTT. Translation gives CASSHIAGSSYNF. The whole variable domain, remainder taken from reference TRBV9 and TRBJ2-3, is DSGVTQTPKHLITATGQRVTLRCSPRSGDLSVYWYQQSLDQGLQFLIQYYNGEERAKGNILERFSAQQFPDLHSELNLSSLELGDSALYFCASSHIAGSSYNFGPGTRLTVL.

The chain has TRBV11-3 and TRBJ2-5; D remains unclear. The CDR3 spans 14 residues. The germline V and J ends were trimmed by 1 base and 3 bases, with 9 bases remaining between them. In germline, CDR1 is SGHNT, CDR2 YENEEA. CDR3 region: CASSLGRQEETQYF. The CDR3 nucleotides are TGTGCCAGCAGCTTAGGCAGGCAAGAAGAGACCCAGTACTTC.

This clonotype came up once. The rearrangement uses TRBV2 and TRBJ2-7; the match to TRBD1 covers 11 bases. Trimming at V came to 5 bases and at J to 2 bases, leaving 5 bases not matched to a gene. Germline loops: CDR1 SNHLY, CDR2 FYNNEI. The CDR3 covers 15 residues. The CDR3 DNA is TGTGCCAGCAGTCGGGACAGGGGGAGGACCTACGAGCAGTACTTC. Encoded protein: CASSRDRGRTYEQYF. The full variable domain, with the rest looked up from reference TRBV2 and TRBJ2-7, is EPEVTQTPSHQVTQMGQEVILRCVPISNHLYFYWYRQILGQKVEFLVSFYNNEISEKSEIFDDQFSVERPDGSNFTLKIRSTKLEDSAMYFCASSRDRGRTYEQYFGPGTRLTVT.

This clonotype was seen more than once but under ten times. The genes are TRBV15 and TRBJ2-1; the match to TRBD2 covers 10 bases. Germline V gene sequence: CDR1 LNHNV, CDR2 YYDKDF (reference sequence). The CDR3 is 16 residues long. After removal of 5 bases from V and 12 bases from J, the junction contained 16 bases not matched to a gene. CDR3 sequence (DNA): TGTGCCACCAGCCGACGACCGGGACTAGCGCCCATTGGGCAGTTCTTC. Translating it yields CATSRRPGLAPIGQFF.

The V and J genes are TRBV5-6 and TRBJ2-1; D may be TRBD2 (5 bases). CDR3 length: 15 residues. The germline V gene has CDR1 SGHDT and CDR2 YYEEEE. Trimming pared 8 bases from V and 6 bases from J, leaving 21 bases between. CDR3 in amino acids: CASSVKRTSSNEQFF. CDR3 in DNA: TGTGCCAGTAGCGTGAAACGGACTTCTTCCAATGAGCAGTTCTTC.

The chain recombines TRBV7-2 with TRBJ1-2; maybe TRBD1 (5 bases). Looked up from germline, CDR1 is SGHTA and CDR2 is FQGNSA. V lost 3 bases to trimming and J lost 7 bases, with 21 bases between them. The CDR3 spans 16 residues. This CDR3 reads CASSLERDGLVSGYTF. As DNA, the CDR3 is TGTGCCAGCAGCTTGGAGAGGGACGGGCTAGTTTCTGGCTACACCTTC.

This clonotype appeared a single time. Since no conserved phenylalanine or tryptophan closes the CDR3, a read error is the likely cause. Because the CDR3's place on the DNA is in doubt, the DNA is left out and the CDR3 is given as listed by TCRdb. The rearrangement links TRBV7-9 to TRBJ2-5; the D call of TRBD1 is as the table states it, not checked on the DNA. 12 amino acids form the CDR3, both terminal residues included. From germline, CDR1 is SEHNR and CDR2 FQNEAQ (reference sequence). The CDR3: CAISWGAETGYY.

The rearrangement joins TRBV7-6 to TRBJ2-2, with D perhaps TRBD1 (6 bases). CDR3 length: 15 amino acids. CDR1 is SGHVS and CDR2 is FNYEAQ in the germline V gene. V gave up 4 bases and J gave up 3 bases, with 12 bases separating them. CDR3 in amino acids: CASSSHREYTGELFF. The CDR3 DNA reads as TGTGCCAGCAGCTCCCACAGGGAGTACACCGGGGAGCTGTTTTTT.